These 3 T cell receptor beta chains originate from one sample sequenced in a study of T cell changes during pregnancy in multiple sclerosis. Profiling relied on immunoSEQ multiplex PCR, and the TCRdb table lists in-frame clones only, not all of them. The profile shows about 44,000 clones, roughly nine tenths of them singletons. The sequences come from CD4+ T cells from peripheral blood mononuclear cells, collected after pregnancy. The source is a female donor with multiple sclerosis, enrolled in a pregnancy study.

The chain recombines TRBV4-1 with TRBJ1-3; TRBD1 matches at 7 bases. The CDR3 loop spans 14 amino acids. Germline trimming cut 1 base from V and 9 bases from J; bases unmatched to any gene: 6. The germline V gene has CDR1 MGHRA and CDR2 YSYEKL. The CDR3 is CASSQGQGLGTIYF. The DNA for the CDR3 is TGCGCCAGCAGCCAAGGACAGGGTTTAGGCACCATATATTTT.

The CDR3 sequence is CASSPGQRNQPQHF. DNA of the CDR3: TGTGCCAGCAGCCCAGGACAGCGCAATCAGCCCCAGCATTTT. This sequence joins TRBV7-2 and TRBJ1-5; possibly TRBD1 for D (6 bases). With 5 bases removed from V and 2 bases from J, the gap between germline ends came to 10 bases. Germline CDR1 reads SGHTA; CDR2 reads FQGNSA. The length of the CDR3 is 14 residues.

This clone appeared a single time. The CDR3 sequence is CASNPAGTYEQYF. DNA for the CDR3: TGTGCCAGCAACCCGGCAGGGACCTACGAGCAGTACTTC. The J gene is TRBJ2-7, the V gene TRBV5-5, with TRBD1 as a possible D gene (5 bases). CDR1 and CDR2 (germline): SGHKS, YYEKEE (reference sequence). This CDR3 spans 13 amino acids. The V end was cut by 6 bases, the J end by 2 bases, with 12 bases between.